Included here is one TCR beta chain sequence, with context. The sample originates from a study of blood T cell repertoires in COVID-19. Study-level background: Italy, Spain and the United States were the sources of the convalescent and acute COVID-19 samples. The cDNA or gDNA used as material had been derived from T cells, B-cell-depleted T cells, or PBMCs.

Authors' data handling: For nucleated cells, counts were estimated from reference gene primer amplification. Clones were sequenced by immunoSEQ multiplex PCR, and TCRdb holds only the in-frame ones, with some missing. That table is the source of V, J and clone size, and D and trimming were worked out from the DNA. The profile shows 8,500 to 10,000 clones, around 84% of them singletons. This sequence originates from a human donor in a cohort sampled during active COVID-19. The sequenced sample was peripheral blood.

CDR3 region: CASGLLGGRSPLHF. The CDR3 DNA reads TGTGCTAGTGGTTTGTTGGGGGGGAGGTCACCCCTCCACTTT. This sequence joins TRBV12-5 and TRBJ1-6; D perhaps matches TRBD1 (5 bases). The V end lost 2 bases, the J end lost 10 bases, and 12 bases lay between the germline ends. This CDR3 region has 14 residues. The V gene's germline CDR1 is LGHNT and CDR2 FRNRAP.